The rows below give T cell receptor beta chains drawn from one sample of a study of blood T cell repertoires in COVID-19. TCRdb's copy holds only in-frame clones and misses some; the assay was immunoSEQ multiplex PCR. The table includes roughly 230,000 clones, around four fifths detected once. Material for sequencing was peripheral blood. These receptors came from a man aged 45-65 years with acute or convalescent COVID-19. Each CDR3 is given with its conserved first and last residue. The order of the fields is CDR3 length, D gene, J gene, clone size, V gene, CDR3 DNA, CDR3 protein. A D gene is named only where the DNA matches it firmly. Size is omitted from some rows. Given values are once, few, many or a class for expanded clones.

13 | TRBD1 | TRBJ2-5 | - | TRBV19 | TGTGCCAGTAGCACCGGGACAGACGAGACCCAGTACTTC | CASSTGTDETQYF
16 | - | TRBJ1-4 | - | TRBV29-1 | TGCAGCGTTCGCGGCGGACAGACGCAACTGAGCGAAAAACTGTTTTTT | CSVRGGQTQLSEKLFF
15 | - | TRBJ1-6 | - | TRBV25-1 | TGTGCCAGCAGTCTACAGGACCCACAATATTCACCCCTCCACTTT | CASSLQDPQYSPLHF
16 | - | TRBJ2-1 | few | TRBV6-2/TRBV6-3 | TGTGCCAGCAGTTACTCGAGGGATTACCCTGAGGATGAGCAGTTCTTC | CASSYSRDYPEDEQFF
13 | - | TRBJ1-1 | - | TRBV27 | TGTGCCAGCAGTGATGCAGGGGACACTGAAGCTTTCTTT | CASSDAGDTEAFF
14 | TRBD1 | TRBJ1-2 | - | TRBV11-2 | TGTGCCAGCAGCTTAGAAACAGGGGTCTATGGCTACACCTTC | CASSLETGVYGYTF
15 | - | TRBJ1-5 | - | TRBV28 | TGTGCCAGCATCCTTAGGGGGGGCGGCAATCAGCCCCAGCATTTT | CASILRGGGNQPQHF
15 | - | TRBJ1-2 | - | TRBV7-3 | TGTGCCAGCAGCCTAGATCACTCGGCGGGCTATGGCTACACCTTC | CASSLDHSAGYGYTF
17 | TRBD1 | TRBJ2-2 | - | TRBV9 | TGTGCCAGCAGCGCCCGGTGGGGGACAGCGAACACCGGGGAGCTGTTTTTT | CASSARWGTANTGELFF
13 | - | TRBJ1-1 | - | TRBV18 | TGTGCCAGCTCACCACCAGGGGTAACTGAAGCTTTCTTT | CASSPPGVTEAFF
14 | TRBD1 | TRBJ2-7 | once | TRBV5-6 | TGTGCCAGCAGATTCCGGGACAGACTCTACGAGCAGTACTTC | CASRFRDRLYEQYF
17 | TRBD1 | TRBJ1-2 | few | TRBV28 | TGTGCCAGCCGCGAACCTCTCGGACAGGGGTTTCTCTATGGCTACACCTTC | CASREPLGQGFLYGYTF
15 | - | TRBJ1-3 | - | TRBV6-1 | TGTGCCAGCAGTGACCTGAGAGCCCCTGGAAACACCATATATTTT | CASSDLRAPGNTIYF
11 | - | TRBJ2-1 | - | TRBV9 | TGTGCCAGCAGCGCCGGAAGGGGGCAGTTCTTC | CASSAGRGQFF
14 | - | TRBJ1-1 | - | TRBV12-5 | TGTGCTAGTGGTTACATGTTGGGGGGGACTGAAGCTTTCTTT | CASGYMLGGTEAFF
13 | TRBD1 | TRBJ2-7 | - | TRBV7-9 | TGTGCCAGCAGCTCACAGGGGGCCTACGAGCAGTACTTC | CASSSQGAYEQYF
15 | - | TRBJ1-2 | - | TRBV19 | TGTGCCAGTAGTATTATGGACAGCCCGAACTATGGCTACACCTTC | CASSIMDSPNYGYTF